The text below deals with one TCR beta chain. What it binds is not known. The table came from immunoSEQ multiplex PCR; TCRdb's copy has only in-frame clones and leaves some out. The sample has around 5,800 clones; approximately 73% are singletons. This sample was taken from a study of coeliac disease. Findings and caveats of the study: TRB repertoires were largely private, with most amino acid sequences found in only one sample. The authors considered this approach unsuitable for unbiased detection of gliadin-specific T cells. Published gliadin-specific TRB sequences appeared in about 45% of the 18 coeliac samples, 1 of 6 controls.

One frozen approximately 490,000-cell aliquot per fraction was sequenced. The receptor's source is an older man with active celiac disease. The sample taken for sequencing was lymphocytes from the gut lamina propria.

The CDR3 DNA sequence: TGCGCCAGCCAGGGGACTAGCGGCGATACGCAGTATTTT. It codes for CASQGTSGDTQYF. This rearrangement joins TRBV4-1 to TRBJ2-3; 11 nucleotides align to TRBD2. Germline CDR1 MGHRA, CDR2 YSYEKL. J was trimmed by 6 bases and V by 8 bases; bases with no gene match: 4. This CDR3 is 13 amino acids long.